This T cell receptor (beta chain) is from a study of T-cell memory formation after mild COVID-19. This clonotype has more than one count but fewer than ten. As yet, its antigen is unknown. Study-wide points: The appearance of some responding clones in pre-infection memory suggested that cross-reactive memory joined.

The CDR3 is made up of 14 amino acids. The ends were cut back, 4 bases at V and 5 bases at J, with 14 bases in the middle. TCRdb called the 5' RACE reads again in MiXCR, with one record for every CDR3 protein. This table has about 150,000 distinct CDR3 sequences, about 23% appearing once. V gene TRBV12-3 or TRBV12-4 combines with J gene TRBJ2-5, with TRBD1 as a possible D gene (6 bases). The sequence came from an adult woman who had mild COVID-19 (a few samples of this study predate the infection). Cell type and time point are not known. Sample: PBMCs or a T cell subset sorted from them (not recorded which). The chain's CDR3 is CASSWARGAETQYF. The CDR3 DNA reads TGTGCCAGCAGTTGGGCCAGGGGTGCGGAGACCCAGTACTTC.